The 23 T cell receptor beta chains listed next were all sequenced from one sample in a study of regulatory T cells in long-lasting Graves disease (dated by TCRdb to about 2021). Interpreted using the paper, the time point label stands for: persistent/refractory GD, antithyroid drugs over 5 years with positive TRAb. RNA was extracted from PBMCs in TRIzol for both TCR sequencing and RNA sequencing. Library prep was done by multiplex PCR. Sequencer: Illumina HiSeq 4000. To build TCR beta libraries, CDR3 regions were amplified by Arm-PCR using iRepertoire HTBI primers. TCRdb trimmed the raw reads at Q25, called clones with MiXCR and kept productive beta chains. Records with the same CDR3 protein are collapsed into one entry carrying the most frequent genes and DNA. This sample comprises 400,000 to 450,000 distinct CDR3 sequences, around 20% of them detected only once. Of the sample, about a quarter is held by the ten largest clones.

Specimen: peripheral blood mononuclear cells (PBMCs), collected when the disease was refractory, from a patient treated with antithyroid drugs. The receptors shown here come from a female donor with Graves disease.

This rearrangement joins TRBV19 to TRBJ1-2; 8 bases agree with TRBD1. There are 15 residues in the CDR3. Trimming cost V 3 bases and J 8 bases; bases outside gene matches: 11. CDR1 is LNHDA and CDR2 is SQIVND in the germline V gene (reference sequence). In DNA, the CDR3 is TGTGCCAGTAGTATTTCCGGCAGGGGGCTTGTAGGCTACACCTTC. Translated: CASSISGRGLVGYTF.

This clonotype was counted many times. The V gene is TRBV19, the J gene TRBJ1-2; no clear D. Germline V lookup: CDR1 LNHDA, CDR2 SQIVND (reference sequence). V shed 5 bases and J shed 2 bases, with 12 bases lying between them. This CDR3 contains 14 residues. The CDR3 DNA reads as TGTGCCAGTAGTCATCCCGCAGCCAACTATGGCTACACCTTC. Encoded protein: CASSHPAANYGYTF.

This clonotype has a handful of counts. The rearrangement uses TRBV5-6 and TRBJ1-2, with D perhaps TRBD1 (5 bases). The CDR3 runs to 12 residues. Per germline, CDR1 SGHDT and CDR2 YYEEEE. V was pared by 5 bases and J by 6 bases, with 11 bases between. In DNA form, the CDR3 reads TGTGCCAGCAGTGCGGGACGTGATGGCTACACCTTC. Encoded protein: CASSAGRDGYTF. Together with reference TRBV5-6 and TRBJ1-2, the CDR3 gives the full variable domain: DAGVTQSPTHLIKTRGQQVTLRCSPKSGHDTVSWYQQALGQGPQFIFQYYEEEERQRGNFPDRFSGHQFPNYSSELNVNALLLGDSALYLCASSAGRDGYTFGSGTRLTVV.

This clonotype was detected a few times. In nucleotides, the CDR3 is TGTGCCAGCAGGCTCGGGACAATCACTGAAGCTTTCTTT. This sequence encodes CASRLGTITEAFF. The chain employs TRBV28 and TRBJ1-1; possible D gene TRBD1, 6 bases. Trimming pared 6 bases from V and 4 bases from J, leaving 12 bases between. Germline loops: CDR1 MDHEN, CDR2 SYDVKM. The CDR3 spans 13 residues.

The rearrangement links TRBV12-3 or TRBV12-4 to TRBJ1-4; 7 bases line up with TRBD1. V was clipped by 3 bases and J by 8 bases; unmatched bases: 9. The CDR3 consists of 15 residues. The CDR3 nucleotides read TGTGCCAGCAGTTTTCTCTCGGACAGGCGCGAAAAACTGTTTTTT. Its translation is CASSFLSDRREKLFF.

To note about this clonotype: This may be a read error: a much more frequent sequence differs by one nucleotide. The CDR3 loop reads CASSFRLADRNYEQYF. The CDR3 DNA reads TGTGCCAGCAGTTTCCGACTAGCGGATCGCAACTACGAGCAGTACTTC. The genes are TRBV28 and TRBJ2-7, with TRBD2 identical over 9 bases. With 3 bases clipped from V and 3 bases from J, the junction kept 9 bases outside the gene matches. Germline V gives CDR1 MDHEN, CDR2 SYDVKM. The CDR3 has 16 amino acids. Combining the CDR3 with reference TRBV28 and TRBJ2-7 gives the whole variable domain DVKVTQSSRYLVKRTGEKVFLECVQDMDHENMFWYRQDPGLGLRLIYFSYDVKMKEKGDIPEGYSVSREKKERFSLILESASTNQTSMYLCASSFRLADRNYEQYFGPGTRLTVT.

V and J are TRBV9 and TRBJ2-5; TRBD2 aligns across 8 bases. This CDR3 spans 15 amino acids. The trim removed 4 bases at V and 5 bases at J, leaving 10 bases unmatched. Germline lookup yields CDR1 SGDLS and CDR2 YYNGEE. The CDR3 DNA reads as TGTGCCAGCAGCCCGGGAGCCGGGACTAGGGAGACCCAGTACTTC. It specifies CASSPGAGTRETQYF.

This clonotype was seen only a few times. The CDR3, as DNA: TGTGCCAGCAGCCAACAGGTTGACGCTCAGCCCCAGCATTTT. This codes for CASSQQVDAQPQHF. The gene calls are TRBV5-6 and TRBJ1-5, with D perhaps TRBD1 (5 bases). Between the trimmed V and J ends, which lost 4 bases and 6 bases, there was a span of 14 bases. This CDR3 has 14 residues. Germline loops: CDR1 SGHDT, CDR2 YYEEEE. The full variable domain, completed using reference TRBV5-6 and TRBJ1-5, is DAGVTQSPTHLIKTRGQQVTLRCSPKSGHDTVSWYQQALGQGPQFIFQYYEEEERQRGNFPDRFSGHQFPNYSSELNVNALLLGDSALYLCASSQQVDAQPQHFGDGTRLSIL.

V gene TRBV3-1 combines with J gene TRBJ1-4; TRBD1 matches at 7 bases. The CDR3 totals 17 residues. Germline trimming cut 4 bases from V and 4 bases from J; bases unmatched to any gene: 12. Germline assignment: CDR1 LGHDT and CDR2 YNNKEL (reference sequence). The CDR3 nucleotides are TGTGCCAGCAGCCGTTCGAGTTGGGGACAGCTTAATGAAAAACTGTTTTTT. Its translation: CASSRSSWGQLNEKLFF.

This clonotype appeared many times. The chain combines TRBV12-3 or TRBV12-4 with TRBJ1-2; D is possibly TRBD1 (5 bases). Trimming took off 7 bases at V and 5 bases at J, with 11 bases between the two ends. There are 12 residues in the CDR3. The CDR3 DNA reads TGTGCCAGCACCGGGGCCGGTTATGGCTACACCTTC. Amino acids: CASTGAGYGYTF.

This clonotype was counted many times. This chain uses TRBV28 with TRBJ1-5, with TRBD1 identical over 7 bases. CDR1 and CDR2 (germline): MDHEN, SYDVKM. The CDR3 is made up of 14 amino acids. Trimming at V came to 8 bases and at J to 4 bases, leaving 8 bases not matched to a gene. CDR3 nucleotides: TGTGCCAGCGGGGCGACAGGGAATAATCAGCCCCAGCATTTT. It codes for CASGATGNNQPQHF.

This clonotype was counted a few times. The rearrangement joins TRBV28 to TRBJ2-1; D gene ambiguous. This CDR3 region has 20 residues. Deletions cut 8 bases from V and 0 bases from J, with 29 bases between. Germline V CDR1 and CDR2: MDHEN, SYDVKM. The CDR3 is CASGTVTNLAGPSSYNEQFF. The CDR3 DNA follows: TGTGCCAGCGGCACAGTTACCAACCTGGCAGGTCCGAGCTCCTACAATGAGCAGTTCTTC.

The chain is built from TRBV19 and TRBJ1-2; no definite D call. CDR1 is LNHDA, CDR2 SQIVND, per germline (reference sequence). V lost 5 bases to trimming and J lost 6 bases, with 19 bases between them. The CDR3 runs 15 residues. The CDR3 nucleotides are TGTGCCAGTAGTGACCTACCTGGGCGAGGGAATGGCTACACCTTC. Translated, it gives CASSDLPGRGNGYTF.

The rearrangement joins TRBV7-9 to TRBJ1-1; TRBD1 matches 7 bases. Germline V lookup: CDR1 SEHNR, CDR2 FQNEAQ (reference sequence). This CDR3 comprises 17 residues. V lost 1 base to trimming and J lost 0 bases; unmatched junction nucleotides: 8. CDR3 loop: CASSLEGGRRVNTEAFF. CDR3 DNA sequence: TGTGCCAGCAGCTTAGAAGGGGGCAGGCGGGTGAACACTGAAGCTTTCTTT.

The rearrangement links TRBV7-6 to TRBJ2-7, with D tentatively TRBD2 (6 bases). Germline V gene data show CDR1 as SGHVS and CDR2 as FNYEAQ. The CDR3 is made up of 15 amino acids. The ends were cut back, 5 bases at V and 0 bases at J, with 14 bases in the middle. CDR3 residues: CASSPQEGISYEQYF. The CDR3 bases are TGTGCCAGCAGCCCGCAGGAGGGAATCTCCTACGAGCAGTACTTC.

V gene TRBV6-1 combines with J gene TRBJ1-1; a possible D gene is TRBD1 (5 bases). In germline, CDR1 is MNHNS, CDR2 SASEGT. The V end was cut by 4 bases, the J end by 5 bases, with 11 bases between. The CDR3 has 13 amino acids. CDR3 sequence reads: CASSGGGRTEAFF. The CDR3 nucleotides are TGTGCCAGCAGTGGCGGGGGTAGGACTGAAGCTTTCTTT.

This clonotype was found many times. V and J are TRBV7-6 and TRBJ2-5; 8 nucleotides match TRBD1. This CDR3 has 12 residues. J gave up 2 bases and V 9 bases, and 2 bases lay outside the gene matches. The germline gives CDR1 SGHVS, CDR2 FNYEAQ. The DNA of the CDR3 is TGTGCCAGTGGGACAGGACAAGAGACCCAGTACTTC. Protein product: CASGTGQETQYF.

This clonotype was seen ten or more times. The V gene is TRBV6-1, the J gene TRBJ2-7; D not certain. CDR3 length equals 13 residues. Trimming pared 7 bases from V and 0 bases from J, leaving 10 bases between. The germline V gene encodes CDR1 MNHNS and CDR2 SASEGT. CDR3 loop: CASTSTSSYEQYF. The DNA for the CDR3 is TGTGCCAGCACCTCGACCAGCTCCTACGAGCAGTACTTC.

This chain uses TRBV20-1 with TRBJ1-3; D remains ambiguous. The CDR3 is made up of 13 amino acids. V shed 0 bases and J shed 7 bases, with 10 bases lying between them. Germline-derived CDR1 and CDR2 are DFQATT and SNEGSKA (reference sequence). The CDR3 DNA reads TGCAGTGCTAGAGATCGTTACCGTAACACCATATATTTT. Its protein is CSARDRYRNTIYF.

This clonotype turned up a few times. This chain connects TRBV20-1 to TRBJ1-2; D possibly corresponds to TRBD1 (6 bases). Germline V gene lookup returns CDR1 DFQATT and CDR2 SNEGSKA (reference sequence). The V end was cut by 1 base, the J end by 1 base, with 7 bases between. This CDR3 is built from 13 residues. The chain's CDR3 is CSARVQGNYGYTF. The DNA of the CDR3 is TGCAGTGCTAGAGTACAGGGTAACTATGGCTACACCTTC.

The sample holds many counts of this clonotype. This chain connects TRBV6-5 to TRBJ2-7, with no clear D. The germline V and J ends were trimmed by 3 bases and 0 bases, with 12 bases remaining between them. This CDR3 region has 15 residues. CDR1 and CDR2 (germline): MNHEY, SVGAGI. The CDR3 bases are TGTGCCAGCAGTTATGCTTCACCACCCTCCTACGAGCAGTACTTC. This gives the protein CASSYASPPSYEQYF.

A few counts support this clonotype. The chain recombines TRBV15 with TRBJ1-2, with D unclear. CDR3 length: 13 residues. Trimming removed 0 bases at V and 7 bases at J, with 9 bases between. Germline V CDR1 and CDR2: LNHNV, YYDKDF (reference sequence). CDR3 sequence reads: CATSRDGFFGYTF. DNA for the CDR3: TGTGCCACCAGCAGAGATGGGTTTTTTGGCTACACCTTC.

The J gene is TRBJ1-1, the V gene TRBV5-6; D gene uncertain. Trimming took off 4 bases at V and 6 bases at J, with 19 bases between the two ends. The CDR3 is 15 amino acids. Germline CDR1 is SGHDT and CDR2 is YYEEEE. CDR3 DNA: TGTGCCAGCAGCCAGGTGAACAGACCCTACGCTGAAGCTTTCTTT. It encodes CASSQVNRPYAEAFF.